This T cell receptor (beta chain) emerged from a study of T cell responses to AZD1222 COVID-19 vaccine. For the study at large: Both about-4-week and about-12-week second-dose recipients were combined.

This clone was seen a single time. Some clones are missing from TCRdb's copy, which holds only in-frame ones; the method was immunoSEQ multiplex PCR. This sample has tens of thousands of clones, with around nine tenths found just once. V was clipped by 0 bases and J by 0 bases, with 7 bases between them. Looked up from germline, CDR1 is SGHRS and CDR2 is YFSETQ. This CDR3 comprises 15 residues. The clonotype comes from an adult in good health. The chain joins TRBV5-1 to TRBJ2-1; D ambiguous. Sequencing used peripheral blood, obtained on day 0 of AZD1222 vaccination. For the CDR3, the DNA is TGCGCCAGCAGCTTGGACGGTAGCTCCTACAATGAGCAGTTCTTC. It codes for CASSLDGSSYNEQFF.